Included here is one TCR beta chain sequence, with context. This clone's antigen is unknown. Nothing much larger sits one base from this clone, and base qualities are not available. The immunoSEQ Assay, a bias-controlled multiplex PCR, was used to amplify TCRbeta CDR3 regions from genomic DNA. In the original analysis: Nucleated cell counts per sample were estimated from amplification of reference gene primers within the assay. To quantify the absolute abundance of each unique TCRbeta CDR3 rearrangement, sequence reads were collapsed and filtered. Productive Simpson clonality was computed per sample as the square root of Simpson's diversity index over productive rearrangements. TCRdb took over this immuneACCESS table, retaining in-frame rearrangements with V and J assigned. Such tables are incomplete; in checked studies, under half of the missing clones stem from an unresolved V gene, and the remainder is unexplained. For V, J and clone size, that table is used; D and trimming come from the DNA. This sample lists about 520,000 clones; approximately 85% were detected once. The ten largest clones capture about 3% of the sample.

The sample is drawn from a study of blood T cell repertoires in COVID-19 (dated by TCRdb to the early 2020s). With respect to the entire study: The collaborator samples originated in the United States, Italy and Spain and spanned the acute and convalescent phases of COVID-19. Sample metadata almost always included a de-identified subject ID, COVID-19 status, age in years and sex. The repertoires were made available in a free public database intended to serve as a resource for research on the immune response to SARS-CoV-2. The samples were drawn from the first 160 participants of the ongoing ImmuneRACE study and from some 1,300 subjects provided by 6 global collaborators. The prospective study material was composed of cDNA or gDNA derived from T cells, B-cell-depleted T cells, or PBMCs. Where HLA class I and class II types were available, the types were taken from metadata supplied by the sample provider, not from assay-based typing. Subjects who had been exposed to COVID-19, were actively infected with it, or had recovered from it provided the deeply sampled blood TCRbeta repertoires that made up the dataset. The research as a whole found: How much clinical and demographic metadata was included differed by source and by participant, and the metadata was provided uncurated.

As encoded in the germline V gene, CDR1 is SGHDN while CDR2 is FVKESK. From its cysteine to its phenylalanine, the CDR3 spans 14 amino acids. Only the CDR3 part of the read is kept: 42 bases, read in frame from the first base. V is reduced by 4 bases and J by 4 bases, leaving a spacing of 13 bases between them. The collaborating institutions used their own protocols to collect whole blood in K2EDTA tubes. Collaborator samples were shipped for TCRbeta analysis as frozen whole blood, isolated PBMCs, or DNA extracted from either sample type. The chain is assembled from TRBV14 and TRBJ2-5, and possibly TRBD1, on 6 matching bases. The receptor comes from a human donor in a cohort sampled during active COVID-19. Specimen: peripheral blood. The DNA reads TGTGCCAGCAGCCTTCCTAACAGGGTAGAGACCCAGTACTTC. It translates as CASSLPNRVETQYF. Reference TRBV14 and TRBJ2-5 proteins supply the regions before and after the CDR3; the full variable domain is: EAGVTQFPSHSVIEKGQTVTLRCDPISGHDNLYWYRRVMGKEIKFLLHFVKESKQDESGMPNNRFLAERTGGTYSTLKVQPAELEDSGVYFCASSLPNRVETQYFGPGTRLLVL.